This TCR beta chain appears in the sequencing data of a study of PD-L1 blockade in urothelial cancer. Study overall: Blood was subjected to analysis at 3 weeks (second dose) and 6 weeks following treatment start.

Measured with immunoSEQ multiplex PCR; TCRdb has only the in-frame clones, and not every one. The sample includes more than 70,000 clones, roughly nine tenths of them seen just once. Study results and caveats: Tumor-associated clones in the blood of durable-benefit patients grew more at 3 weeks.

V gave up 0 bases and J gave up 8 bases, with 6 bases separating them. The germline V gene encodes CDR1 SGHRS and CDR2 YFSETQ. This CDR3 spans 12 amino acids. As concerns this clone: Its antigen is unknown.

The J gene is TRBJ1-3, the V gene TRBV5-1, with no clear D. This clonotype originated in a man aged 55 to 69 with urothelial cancer. Source: PBMCs, taken around atezolizumab (anti-PD-L1) treatment. The CDR3 coding sequence is TGCGCCAGCAGCTTGGGGAGGGACACCATATATTTT. This translates into CASSLGRDTIYF.